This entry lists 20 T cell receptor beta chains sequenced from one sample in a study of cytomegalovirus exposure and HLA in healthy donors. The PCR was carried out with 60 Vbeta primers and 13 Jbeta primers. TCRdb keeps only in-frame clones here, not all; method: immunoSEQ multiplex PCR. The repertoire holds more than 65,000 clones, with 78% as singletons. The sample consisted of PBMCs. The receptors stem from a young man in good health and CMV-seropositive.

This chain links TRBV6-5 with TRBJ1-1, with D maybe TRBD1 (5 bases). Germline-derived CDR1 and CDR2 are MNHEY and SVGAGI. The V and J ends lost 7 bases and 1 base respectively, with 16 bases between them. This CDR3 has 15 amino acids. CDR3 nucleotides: TGTGCCAGCAAGCGGGGGTTTATCCCGAACACTGAAGCTTTCTTT. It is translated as CASKRGFIPNTEAFF.

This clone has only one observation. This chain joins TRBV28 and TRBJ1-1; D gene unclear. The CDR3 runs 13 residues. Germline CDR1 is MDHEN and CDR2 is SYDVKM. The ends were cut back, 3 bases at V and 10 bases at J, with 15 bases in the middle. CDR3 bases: TGTGCCAGCAGTTTCCCCGGAGGTATTGGAGCTTTCTTT. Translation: CASSFPGGIGAFF.

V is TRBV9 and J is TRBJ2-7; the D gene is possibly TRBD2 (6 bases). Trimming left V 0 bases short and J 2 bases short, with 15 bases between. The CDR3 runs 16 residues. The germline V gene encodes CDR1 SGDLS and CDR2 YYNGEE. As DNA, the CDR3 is TGTGCCAGCAGCGTAGGAACAGGTGGAGGGACCTACGAGCAGTACTTC. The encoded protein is CASSVGTGGGTYEQYF.

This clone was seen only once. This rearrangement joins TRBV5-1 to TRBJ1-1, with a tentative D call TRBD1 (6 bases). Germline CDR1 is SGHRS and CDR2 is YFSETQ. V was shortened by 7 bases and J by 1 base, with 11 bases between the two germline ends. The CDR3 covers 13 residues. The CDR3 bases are TGCGCCAGCCATGAGGGGGAGAACACTGAAGCTTTCTTT. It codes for CASHEGENTEAFF. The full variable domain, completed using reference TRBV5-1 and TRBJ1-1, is KAGVTQTPRYLIKTRGQQVTLSCSPISGHRSVSWYQQTPGQGLQFLFEYFSETQRNKGNFPGRFSGRQFSNSRSEMNVSTLELGDSALYLCASHEGENTEAFFGQGTRLTVV.

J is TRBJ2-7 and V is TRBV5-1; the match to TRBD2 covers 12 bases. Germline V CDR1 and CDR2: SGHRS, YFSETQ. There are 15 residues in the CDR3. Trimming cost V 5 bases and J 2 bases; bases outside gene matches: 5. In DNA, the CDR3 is TGCGCCAGCAGTCTAGCGGGAGGGGAAACCTACGAGCAGTACTTC. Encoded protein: CASSLAGGETYEQYF. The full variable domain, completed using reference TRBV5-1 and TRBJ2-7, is KAGVTQTPRYLIKTRGQQVTLSCSPISGHRSVSWYQQTPGQGLQFLFEYFSETQRNKGNFPGRFSGRQFSNSRSEMNVSTLELGDSALYLCASSLAGGETYEQYFGPGTRLTVT.

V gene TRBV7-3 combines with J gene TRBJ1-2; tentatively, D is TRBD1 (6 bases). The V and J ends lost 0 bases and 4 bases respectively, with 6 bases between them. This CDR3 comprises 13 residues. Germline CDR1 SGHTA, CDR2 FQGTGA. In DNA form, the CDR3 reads TGTGCCAGCAGCTTAACAGGGGGCTATGGCTACACCTTC. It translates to CASSLTGGYGYTF.

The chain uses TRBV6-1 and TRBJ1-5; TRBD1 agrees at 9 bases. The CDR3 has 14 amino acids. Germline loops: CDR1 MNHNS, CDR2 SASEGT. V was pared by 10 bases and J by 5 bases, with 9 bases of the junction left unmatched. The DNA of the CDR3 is TGTGCCACAGCACGGACAGGGGATTATCAGCCCCAGCATTTT. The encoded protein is CATARTGDYQPQHF.

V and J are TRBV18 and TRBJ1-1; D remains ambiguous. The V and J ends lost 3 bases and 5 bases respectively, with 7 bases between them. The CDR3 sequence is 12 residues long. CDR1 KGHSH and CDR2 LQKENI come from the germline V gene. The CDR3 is CASSPPNTEAFF. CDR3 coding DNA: TGTGCCAGCTCACCCCCCAATACTGAAGCTTTCTTT.

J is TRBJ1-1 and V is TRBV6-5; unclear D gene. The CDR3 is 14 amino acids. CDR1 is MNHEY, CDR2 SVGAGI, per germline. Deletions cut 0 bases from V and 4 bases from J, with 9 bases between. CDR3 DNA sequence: TGTGCCAGCAGTTACTCAGGCCGAGGCACTGAAGCTTTCTTT. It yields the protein CASSYSGRGTEAFF.

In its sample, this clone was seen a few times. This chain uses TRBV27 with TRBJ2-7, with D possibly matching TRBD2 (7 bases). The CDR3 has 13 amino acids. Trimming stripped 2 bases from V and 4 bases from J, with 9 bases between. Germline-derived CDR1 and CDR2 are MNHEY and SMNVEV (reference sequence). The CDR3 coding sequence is TGTGCCAGCAGTTTAAAGGGGGGGTACGAGCAGTACTTC. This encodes CASSLKGGYEQYF.

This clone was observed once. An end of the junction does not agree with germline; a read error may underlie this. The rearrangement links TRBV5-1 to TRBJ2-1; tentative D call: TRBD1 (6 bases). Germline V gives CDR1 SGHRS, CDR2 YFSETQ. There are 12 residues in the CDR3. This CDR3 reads CASRDYSGDKVF. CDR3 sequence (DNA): TGCGCCAGCCGCGATTATTCAGGGGATAAGGTCTTC. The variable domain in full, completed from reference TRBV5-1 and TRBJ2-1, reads KAGVTQTPRYLIKTRGQQVTLSCSPISGHRSVSWYQQTPGQGLQFLFEYFSETQRNKGNFPGRFSGRQFSNSRSEMNVSTLELGDSALYLCASRDYSGDKVFGPGTRLTVL.

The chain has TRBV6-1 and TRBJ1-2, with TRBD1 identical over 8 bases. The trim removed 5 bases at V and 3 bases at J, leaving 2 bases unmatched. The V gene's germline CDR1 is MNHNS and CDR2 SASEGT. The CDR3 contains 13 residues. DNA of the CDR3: TGTGCCAGCAGTACGACAGGGGACTATGGCTACACCTTC. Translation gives CASSTTGDYGYTF.

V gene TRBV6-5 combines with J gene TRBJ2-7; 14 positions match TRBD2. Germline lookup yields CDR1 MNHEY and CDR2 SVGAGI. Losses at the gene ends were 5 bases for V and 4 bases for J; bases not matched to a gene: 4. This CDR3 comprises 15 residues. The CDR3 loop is CASSQGLAGGYEQYF. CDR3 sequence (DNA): TGTGCCAGCAGTCAAGGACTAGCGGGAGGATACGAGCAGTACTTC.

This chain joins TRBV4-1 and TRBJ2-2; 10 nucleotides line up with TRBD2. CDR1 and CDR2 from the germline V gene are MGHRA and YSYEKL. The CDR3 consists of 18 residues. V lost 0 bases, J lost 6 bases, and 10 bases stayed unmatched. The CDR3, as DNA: TGCGCCAGCAGCCAAGATAGCCTAGCGGGAGCTCTTTCCGGGGAGCTGTTTTTT. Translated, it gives CASSQDSLAGALSGELFF.

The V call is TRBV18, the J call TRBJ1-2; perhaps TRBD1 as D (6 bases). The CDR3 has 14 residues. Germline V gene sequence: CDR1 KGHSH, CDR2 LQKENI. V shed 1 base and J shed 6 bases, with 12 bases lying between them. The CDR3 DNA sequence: TGTGCCAGCTCACCACAACAGGGTTGGAATGGCTACACCTTC. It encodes CASSPQQGWNGYTF.

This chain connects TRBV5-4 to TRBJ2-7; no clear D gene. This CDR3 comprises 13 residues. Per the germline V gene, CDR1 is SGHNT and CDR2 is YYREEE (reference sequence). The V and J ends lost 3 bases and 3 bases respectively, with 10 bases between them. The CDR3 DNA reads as TGTGCCAGCAGCTCAACTATAAGCTACGAGCAGTACTTC. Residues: CASSSTISYEQYF.

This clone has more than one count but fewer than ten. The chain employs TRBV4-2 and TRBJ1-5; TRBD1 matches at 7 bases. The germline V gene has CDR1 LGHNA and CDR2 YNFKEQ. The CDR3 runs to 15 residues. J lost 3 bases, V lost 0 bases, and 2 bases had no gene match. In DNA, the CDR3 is TGTGCCAGCAGCCAAGATGGACAGGACAATCAGCCCCAGCATTTT. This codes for CASSQDGQDNQPQHF.

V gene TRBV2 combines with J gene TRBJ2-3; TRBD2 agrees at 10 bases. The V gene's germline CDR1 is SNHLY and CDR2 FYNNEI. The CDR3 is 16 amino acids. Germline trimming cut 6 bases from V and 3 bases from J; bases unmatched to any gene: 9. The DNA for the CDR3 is TGTGCCAGCAGCCGCAACGGACTAGCGGTTACAGATACGCAGTATTTT. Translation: CASSRNGLAVTDTQYF.

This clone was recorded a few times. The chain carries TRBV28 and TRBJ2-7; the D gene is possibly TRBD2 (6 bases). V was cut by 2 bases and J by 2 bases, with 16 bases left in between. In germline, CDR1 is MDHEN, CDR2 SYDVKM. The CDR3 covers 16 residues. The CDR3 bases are TGTGCCAGCAGTTTAAAGTGGTTTAGCGGTACCTACGAGCAGTACTTC. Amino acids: CASSLKWFSGTYEQYF.

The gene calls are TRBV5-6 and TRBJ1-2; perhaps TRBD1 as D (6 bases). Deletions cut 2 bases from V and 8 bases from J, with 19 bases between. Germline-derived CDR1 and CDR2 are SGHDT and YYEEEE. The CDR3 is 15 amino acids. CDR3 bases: TGTGCCAGCAGCTTTGGGGGACGGGGGGCGCGAGGCTACACCTTC. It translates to CASSFGGRGARGYTF.